These 28 T cell receptor beta chains came from one sample sequenced in a study of blood T cell repertoires in COVID-19. Clones were sequenced by immunoSEQ multiplex PCR, and TCRdb holds only the in-frame ones, with some missing. This repertoire shows 95,000 to 150,000 clones, approximately 85% found once; its top ten account for 9.5% to 13%. Sequenced sample: peripheral blood. Source of these receptors: a human donor in a cohort sampled during active COVID-19.

The rearrangement joins TRBV7-4 to TRBJ1-4; 9 bases map to TRBD1. The germline V gene encodes CDR1 SGHVT and CDR2 SQSDAQ. V was pared by 3 bases and J by 3 bases, with 5 bases of the junction left unmatched. The CDR3 is made up of 16 amino acids. The CDR3 spells CASSLRDRAPNEKLFF. In DNA, the CDR3 is TGTGCCAGCAGCTTGAGGGACAGGGCGCCTAATGAAAAACTGTTTTTT.

The V and J genes are TRBV12-3 or TRBV12-4 and TRBJ1-5; D perhaps matches TRBD1 (5 bases). V lost 8 bases, J lost 6 bases, and 14 bases lay in between. CDR3 size: 13 residues. CDR3 protein: CASGTMGGQPQHF. The CDR3 DNA sequence: TGTGCCAGCGGAACGATGGGGGGTCAGCCCCAGCATTTT.

This chain connects TRBV10-1 to TRBJ2-1; TRBD1 matches at 8 bases. J gave up 5 bases and V 2 bases, and 5 bases lay outside the gene matches. The germline CDR1 and CDR2 sequences are WNHNN and SYGVQD (reference sequence). The CDR3 length is 15 residues. This CDR3 is CASSEGQGANNEQFF. The DNA for the CDR3 is TGCGCCAGCAGTGAGGGGCAGGGGGCGAACAATGAGCAGTTCTTC.

This clone has just a few counts. The chain couples TRBV29-1 to TRBJ1-5; tentative D call: TRBD1 (6 bases). Germline V gene data show CDR1 as SQVTM and CDR2 as ANQGSEA. The length of the CDR3 is 13 residues. Trimming took 6 bases from V and 3 from J, leaving 12 bases between them. The CDR3 DNA follows: TGCAGCGTGGGGGCAGGACTCAATCAGCCCCAGCATTTT. Its translation is CSVGAGLNQPQHF.

This CDR3 is CASSITSGNWDSPLHF. CDR3 nucleotides: TGTGCCAGTAGTATAACGTCAGGGAATTGGGATTCACCCCTCCACTTT. This chain joins TRBV19 and TRBJ1-6, with a possible D match to TRBD1 (5 bases). The V gene's germline CDR1 is LNHDA and CDR2 SQIVND (reference sequence). The ends were cut back, 2 bases at V and 8 bases at J, with 16 bases in the middle. The CDR3 has 16 amino acids.

The sample holds a few counts of this clone. The gene calls are TRBV28 and TRBJ1-6; 9 bases are a match to TRBD1. This CDR3 spans 13 amino acids. Germline V gene data show CDR1 as MDHEN and CDR2 as SYDVKM. V lost 10 bases and J lost 10; bases outside the gene matches: 8. The CDR3 loop is CAIGQGTASPLHF. DNA for the CDR3: TGTGCCATTGGACAGGGGACGGCATCACCCCTCCACTTT.

The chain joins TRBV3-1 (or the pseudogene TRBV3-2) to TRBJ1-2, with TRBD1 as a possible D gene (6 bases). Trimming stripped 0 bases from V and 8 bases from J, with 16 bases between. The CDR3 has 15 amino acids. The germline gives CDR1 LGHDT, CDR2 YNNKEL (reference sequence). This CDR3 reads CASSQDLGGPLGYTF. Here the CDR3 DNA reads TGTGCCAGCAGCCAAGATCTCGGGGGGCCTTTGGGCTACACCTTC.

The J gene is TRBJ2-2, the V gene TRBV21-1; TRBD1 reflects the table's D call only, with no check against the DNA. TRBV21-1 counts as a pseudogene. The CDR3 loop spans 17 amino acids. CDR3 amino acids: CASSKKGGQAITGELFF. CDR3 bases: TGTGCCAGCAGCAAAAAGGGGGGACAGGCAATCACCGGGGAGCTGTTTTTT.

This clone has a handful of counts. The DNA of the CDR3 is TGCAGCGCCGGAACTAGCGGGGGGCAAGGTGAGCAGTTCTTC. This gives the protein CSAGTSGGQGEQFF. The chain joins TRBV29-1 to TRBJ2-1, with 12 bases aligning to TRBD2. Germline values: CDR1 SQVTM, CDR2 ANQGSEA. V shed 7 bases, J shed 9 bases, and the junction held 10 bases outside the gene matches. The CDR3 consists of 14 residues.

This clone was found once. The chain uses TRBV2 and TRBJ2-5, with TRBD1 matching over 8 bases. CDR1 and CDR2 from the germline V gene are SNHLY and FYNNEI. V dropped 3 bases and J dropped 4; count of bases not matched to a gene: 10. The CDR3 totals 16 residues. CDR3 amino acids: CASSDQGAAGRETQYF. The CDR3 region has the DNA TGTGCCAGCAGTGACCAGGGGGCGGCCGGGAGAGAGACCCAGTACTTC.

The V gene is TRBV6-5, the J gene TRBJ2-3; 7 positions agree with TRBD2. Germline V gene sequence: CDR1 MNHEY, CDR2 SVGAGI. The CDR3 is 15 residues long. J was trimmed by 0 bases and V by 2 bases; bases with no gene match: 2. The CDR3 DNA follows: TGTGCCAGCAGTTACCGGGGGGAAAGCACAGATACGCAGTATTTT. Residues: CASSYRGESTDTQYF.

About this clone itself: Other DNA sequences of this sample code for an identical CDR3. The chain employs TRBV3-1 (or the pseudogene TRBV3-2) and TRBJ2-7; perhaps TRBD2 as D (6 bases). Germline CDR1 LGHDT, CDR2 YNNKEL (reference sequence). Trimming took 2 bases from V and 2 from J, leaving 7 bases between them. The CDR3 loop spans 13 amino acids. CDR3 amino acids: CASSQRGTYEQYF. As DNA, the CDR3 is TGTGCCAGCAGCCAACGCGGGACCTACGAGCAGTACTTC.

This chain joins TRBV10-3 and TRBJ2-5; 8 nucleotides align to TRBD2. This CDR3 spans 16 amino acids. V lost 0 bases, J lost 5 bases, and 8 bases stayed unmatched. Germline loops: CDR1 ENHRY, CDR2 SYGVKD. CDR3 sequence: CAISESRAGGRETQYF. DNA for the CDR3: TGTGCCATCAGTGAGTCGAGGGCGGGGGGCCGCGAGACCCAGTACTTC.

As regards this clone: Within the sample, other DNA sequences also encode this same CDR3. The rearrangement uses TRBV25-1 and TRBJ1-1, with TRBD1 as a possible D gene (5 bases). V lost 3 bases and J 4 bases, leaving 12 bases between the germline ends. Germline-derived CDR1 and CDR2 are MGHDK and SYGVNS. The CDR3 is 14 residues long. The CDR3 nucleotides are TGTGCCAGCAGTGAGCCGGGACTTATCACTGAAGCTTTCTTT. Protein product: CASSEPGLITEAFF.

The CDR3 bases are TGTGCCAGCAGCCCCCAAGCGTTGCGGGGGGTCCCCCCGGTCGGGGAGCTGTTTTTT. Protein product: CASSPQALRGVPPVGELFF. This rearrangement joins TRBV3-1 (or the pseudogene TRBV3-2) to TRBJ2-2; TRBD2 aligns across 8 bases. The CDR3 has 19 amino acids. The trim removed 4 bases at V and 7 bases at J, leaving 20 bases unmatched. The germline V gene has CDR1 LGHDT and CDR2 YNNKEL (reference sequence).

The genes are TRBV6-5 and TRBJ2-1, with 7 bases lining up with TRBD1. The CDR3 is made up of 15 amino acids. Looked up from germline, CDR1 is MNHEY and CDR2 is SVGAGI. The J segment lost 0 bases and the V segment lost 6 bases, leaving 5 bases of the junction unmatched. The CDR3 DNA is TGTGCCAGCAGAACGACAGGGAGCTCCTACAATGAGCAGTTCTTC. Its translation is CASRTTGSSYNEQFF.

The CDR3, as DNA: TGTGCCAGCAGCCCTCGGACAGTCGTGGATGGCACTGAAGCTTTCTTT. Its protein product is CASSPRTVVDGTEAFF. The chain has TRBV7-8 and TRBJ1-1, with D possibly TRBD1 on 6 matching bases. Germline CDR1 is SGHVS and CDR2 is FQNEAQ. Trimming took off 5 bases at V and 4 bases at J, with 20 bases between the two ends. The CDR3 runs 16 residues.

The J gene is TRBJ2-7, the V gene TRBV7-2; a weak D match, TRBD2 (5 bases). The CDR3 totals 15 residues. V was trimmed by 6 bases and J by 4 bases, leaving 19 bases between them. Germline loops: CDR1 SGHTA, CDR2 FQGNSA. In DNA, the CDR3 is TGTGCCAGCAGAGTCGAGGGATTACGTGTGTACGAGCAGTACTTC. Its translation is CASRVEGLRVYEQYF.

The rearrangement links TRBV5-1 to TRBJ2-5; the match to TRBD2 covers 10 bases. CDR3 size: 15 residues. V trimming: 5 bases; J trimming: 4 bases; junction bases outside the gene matches: 8. CDR1 and CDR2 from the germline V gene are SGHRS and YFSETQ. The CDR3 sequence is CASRPSSGGAETQYF. DNA for the CDR3: TGCGCCAGCAGGCCATCAAGCGGGGGGGCAGAGACCCAGTACTTC.

The chain uses TRBV29-1 and TRBJ2-3, with D maybe TRBD2 (5 bases). The CDR3 spans 13 residues. Germline CDR1 reads SQVTM; CDR2 reads ANQGSEA. V was trimmed by 4 bases and J by 2 bases, leaving 10 bases between them. The CDR3 region has the DNA TGCAGCGTTGGAGCGGACCCCACAGATACGCAGTATTTT. It yields the protein CSVGADPTDTQYF.

The V call is TRBV12-3 or TRBV12-4, the J call TRBJ1-2; perhaps TRBD1 as D (6 bases). V was shortened by 3 bases and J by 3 bases, with 8 bases between the two germline ends. This CDR3 region has 13 residues. CDR3 in DNA: TGTGCCAGCAGTTTGGGGGCGGACTATGGCTACACCTTC. It codes for CASSLGADYGYTF.

The genes are TRBV5-1 and TRBJ2-5, with D maybe TRBD2 (5 bases). The CDR3 has 15 amino acids. The V end was cut by 0 bases, the J end by 7 bases, with 16 bases between. The germline gives CDR1 SGHRS, CDR2 YFSETQ. CDR3 nucleotide sequence: TGCGCCAGCAGCTTGGAACCGGGATTTGAGGGGACCCAGTACTTC. It encodes CASSLEPGFEGTQYF.

This rearrangement joins TRBV7-9 to TRBJ1-2, with 10 bases fitting TRBD1. The CDR3 extends over 13 amino acids. J gave up 8 bases and V 5 bases, and 5 bases lay outside the gene matches. The germline gives CDR1 SEHNR, CDR2 FQNEAQ (reference sequence). This CDR3 is CASSLTGGQGYTF. CDR3 nucleotide sequence: TGTGCCAGCAGCCTGACAGGGGGCCAAGGCTACACCTTC.

The chain carries TRBV6-6 and TRBJ1-3; D is possibly TRBD1 (5 bases). Per the germline V gene, CDR1 is MNHNY and CDR2 is SVGAGI (reference sequence). Trimming left V 7 bases short and J 0 bases short, with 16 bases between. The CDR3 is made up of 16 amino acids. In nucleotides, the CDR3 is TGTGCCAGCACTTTTGGGGGGTCGAGCTCTGGAAACACCATATATTTT. Translation: CASTFGGSSSGNTIYF.

The chain combines TRBV28 with TRBJ1-5; 8 nucleotides agree with TRBD1. This CDR3 has 19 amino acids. The germline CDR1 and CDR2 sequences are MDHEN and SYDVKM. V was pared by 7 bases and J by 1 base, with 18 bases of the junction left unmatched. CDR3 residues: CASTPPWDRSYGSNQPQHF. CDR3 coding DNA: TGTGCCAGCACCCCCCCTTGGGACAGGAGTTATGGGAGCAATCAGCCCCAGCATTTT.

This chain uses TRBV7-8 with TRBJ2-7; the match to TRBD2 covers 8 bases. Germline CDR1 reads SGHVS; CDR2 reads FQNEAQ. V was clipped by 5 bases and J by 5 bases; unmatched bases: 5. The CDR3 spans 13 residues. CDR3 bases: TGTGCCAGCAGCCGGACTAGCCCCCACGAGCAGTACTTC. Translation gives CASSRTSPHEQYF.

The rearrangement joins TRBV2 to TRBJ2-7; 11 nucleotides align to TRBD2. The CDR3 length is 15 residues. The V segment lost 5 bases and the J segment 3 bases; nucleotides outside the gene matches: 6. CDR1 is SNHLY and CDR2 is FYNNEI in the germline V gene. The CDR3 sequence is CASSIRTSGFYEQYF. CDR3 DNA sequence: TGTGCCAGCAGTATACGGACTAGCGGGTTCTACGAGCAGTACTTC. Combining the CDR3 with reference TRBV2 and TRBJ2-7 gives the whole variable domain EPEVTQTPSHQVTQMGQEVILRCVPISNHLYFYWYRQILGQKVEFLVSFYNNEISEKSEIFDDQFSVERPDGSNFTLKIRSTKLEDSAMYFCASSIRTSGFYEQYFGPGTRLTVT.

The chain combines TRBV6-4 with TRBJ2-3, with 14 bases fitting TRBD2. CDR1 and CDR2 (germline): MRHNA, SNTAGT. This CDR3 contains 15 residues. After removal of 4 bases from V and 6 bases from J, the junction contained 3 bases not matched to a gene. The CDR3: CASSGLAGGPDTQYF. The CDR3 region has the DNA TGTGCCAGCAGTGGACTAGCGGGGGGGCCGGATACGCAGTATTTT.